Sequencing of this T cell receptor (beta chain) was carried out in a study of blood T cell repertoires in COVID-19. Across the whole study: There were acute and convalescent COVID-19 samples, and they came from the United States, Italy and Spain. T cells, B-cell-depleted T cells, or PBMCs provided the cDNA or gDNA that served as material.

Per germline, CDR1 KGHSH and CDR2 LQKENI. This CDR3 contains 13 residues. Trimming removed 5 bases at V and 6 bases at J, with 10 bases between. Generated by immunoSEQ multiplex PCR, the TCRdb table keeps only in-frame clones and is missing some. The sample has some 15,000 clones, roughly three quarters seen once. This receptor was taken from a man aged 55 to 70 with acute or convalescent COVID-19. Sequencing used peripheral blood. The rearrangement links TRBV18 to TRBJ2-2, with D possibly being TRBD2 (6 bases). CDR3 coding DNA: TGTGCCAGCTCAGGACTAAGCGCCGGGGAGCTGTTTTTT. It specifies CASSGLSAGELFF.